Shown below are 27 T cell receptor beta chains from a single sample sequenced in a study of T cells in women clearing cervical HPV infection. Sequencing used immunoSEQ multiplex PCR; TCRdb keeps in-frame clones, though not all of them. Its listing shows tens of thousands of clones. Specimen: blood buffy coat. Receptors were obtained from a woman between 18 and 75 years old with a cervical HPV16 infection that either progressed to CIN3+ or cleared (not recorded which).

Note on this clone: The sequence runs out 3 residues before the end of the CDR3; the remainder is reconstructed from the germline J gene. The genes are TRBV19 and TRBJ2-4, with TRBD2 matching over 8 bases. The germline CDR1 and CDR2 sequences are LNHDA and SQIVND (reference sequence). With 6 bases clipped from V and 3 bases from J, the junction kept 4 bases outside the gene matches. This CDR3 comprises 14 residues. Partial CDR3 DNA: TGTGCCAGTAGGGGTCGGGGGGGCAAAAACATT. Its translation is CASRGRGGKNI. In full, the CDR3 reads CASRGRGGKNIQYF.

In regard to this clone: The CDR3 end is not reached by the read, which stops 3 residues before it; the germline J gene fills it in. J is TRBJ2-7 and V is TRBV20-1, with D perhaps matching TRBD1 (6 bases). This CDR3 comprises 13 residues. V lost 0 bases and J lost 3, with 9 bases in between. The germline gives CDR1 DFQATT, CDR2 SNEGSKA (reference sequence). CDR3 sequence reads: CSARDRTDYEQYF. The sequenced part of the CDR3 DNA is TGCAGTGCTAGAGACCGGACAGACTACGAG.

To note about this clone: The read is 3 residues too short to cover the CDR3 end, so that end is filled in from the germline J gene. Other DNA sequences of this sample code for an identical CDR3. The rearrangement uses TRBV2 and TRBJ1-6; TRBD1 matches 7 bases. CDR1 SNHLY and CDR2 FYNNEI come from the germline V gene. After removal of 7 bases from V and 4 bases from J, the junction contained 4 bases not matched to a gene. CDR3 size: 14 residues. The covered CDR3 bases are TGTGCCAGCACCCGGGACAGATATAATTCACCC. Amino acid sequence: CASTRDRYNSP. The CDR3 as a whole reads CASTRDRYNSPLHF.

With regard to this clone: The read ends 3 residues early relative to the CDR3; the germline J gene fills the gap. This sequence joins TRBV19 and TRBJ1-4; D gene unclear. The CDR3 runs 14 residues. The germline gives CDR1 LNHDA, CDR2 SQIVND (reference sequence). Trimming removed 7 bases from V and 0 bases from J, with 9 bases in between. CDR3 loop: CASKAYATNEKLFF. The DNA read from the CDR3 is TGTGCCAGTAAAGCGTATGCAACTAATGAAAAA.

Worth noting for this clone: The missing CDR3 end, 3 residues past where the read stops, is filled in from the germline J gene. V usage is TRBV5-1 and J usage is TRBJ2-7; TRBD2 matches at 8 bases. V shed 0 bases and J 0 bases; nucleotides not matched to a gene: 2. CDR3 length equals 15 residues. Germline V CDR1 and CDR2: SGHRS, YFSETQ. The CDR3 reads CASSLGLAYSYEQYF. CDR3 DNA, as far as it was read: TGCGCCAGCAGCTTGGGACTAGCGTACTCCTACGAG.

In regard to this clone: The read ends 3 residues before the CDR3 terminus; that terminus is restored from the germline J gene. V gene TRBV7-7 combines with J gene TRBJ2-3, with 8 nucleotides matching TRBD1. V shed 2 bases and J 5 bases; nucleotides not matched to a gene: 9. Germline values: CDR1 SSHAT, CDR2 FNYEAQ (reference sequence). The CDR3 is made up of 16 amino acids. The covered CDR3 bases are TGTGCCAGCAGCTTAAAACCAGGGGGCCCCAGAGATACG. Its protein product is CASSLKPGGPRDT. The CDR3 in its entirety is CASSLKPGGPRDTQYF.

Details on this clone: From the germline J gene comes the end of the CDR3, since the read stops 3 residues before it. This chain uses TRBV6-1 with TRBJ1-1, with unresolved D. The CDR3 contains 13 residues. The V and J ends lost 4 bases and 2 bases respectively, with 8 bases between them. The germline V gene has CDR1 MNHNS and CDR2 SASEGT. Partial CDR3 DNA: TGTGCCAGCAGTGCAGGCCCTAACACTGAA. It encodes CASSAGPNTE. The CDR3 as a whole reads CASSAGPNTEAFF.

In the case of this clone: At one end, the junction sequence differs from germline, possibly due to a read error. From the germline J gene comes the end of the CDR3, since the read stops 3 residues before it. J is TRBJ1-2 and V is TRBV20-1; tentatively, D is TRBD1 (5 bases). The CDR3 has 12 residues. Germline V gives CDR1 DFQATT, CDR2 SNEGSKA (reference sequence). The CDR3 bases that were read are TGCAGTGCAAGAGGGGCCCCATCCGGC. It codes for CSARGAPSG. The whole CDR3 protein is CSARGAPSGYTF.

A word on this clone: The CDR3 end lies 3 residues beyond the end of the read and is filled in from the germline J gene. The V and J genes are TRBV7-6 and TRBJ2-7; the match to TRBD2 covers 11 bases. The CDR3 is 15 amino acids. Per the germline V gene, CDR1 is SGHVS and CDR2 is FNYEAQ. The junction had 5 bases not matched to a gene; V was cut back by 1 base and J by 6 bases. CDR3 protein: CASSLELAGGGEQYF. The covered CDR3 bases are TGTGCCAGCAGCTTAGAGCTAGCGGGGGGTGGCGAG.

Notes on this clone: Coverage ceases 3 residues before the CDR3 finishes, and the germline J gene fills in the end. The chain has TRBV24-1 and TRBJ1-2, with a possible D match to TRBD1 (5 bases). CDR1 is KGHDR, CDR2 SFDVKD, per germline. This CDR3 is 17 amino acids long. Between the trimmed V and J ends, which lost 2 bases and 0 bases, there was a span of 15 bases. This chain's CDR3 is CATSDYRPPGSNYGYTF. The part of the CDR3 DNA that was read is TGTGCCACCAGTGATTACCGCCCGCCAGGGTCTAACTATGGC.

As concerns this clone: Coverage ceases 3 residues before the CDR3 finishes, and the germline J gene fills in the end. The chain links TRBV7-2 to TRBJ2-5, with 13 bases lining up with TRBD2. The germline V gene has CDR1 SGHTA and CDR2 FQGNSA. There are 18 residues in the CDR3. Losses at the gene ends were 0 bases for V and 0 bases for J; bases not matched to a gene: 4. The CDR3 loop is CASSLAVTSGGYQETQYF. CDR3 DNA, as far as it was read: TGTGCCAGCAGCTTAGCGGTGACTAGCGGGGGGTACCAAGAGACC.

The covered CDR3 bases are TGTGCCAGCAGTGATATTATGACACACCATGAAAAA. Protein: CASSDIMTHHEK. The CDR3, in full, reads CASSDIMTHHEKLFF. The chain employs TRBV2 and TRBJ1-4, with unresolved D. The CDR3 goes on 3 residues after the read ends, and that part is filled in from the germline J gene. The CDR3 loop spans 15 amino acids. Germline V CDR1 and CDR2: SNHLY, FYNNEI. The ends were cut back, 3 bases at V and 6 bases at J, with 14 bases in the middle.

Turning to this clone: The CDR3 extends 3 residues past the end of the read, so its final part is completed from the germline J gene. The chain couples TRBV6-1 to TRBJ1-2; a possible D gene is TRBD1 (6 bases). This CDR3 contains 13 residues. Germline V gene sequence: CDR1 MNHNS, CDR2 SASEGT. The DNA read from the CDR3 is TGTGCCAGCAGTGCGACAGGAGTGTGGGGC. Protein product: CASSATGVWG. The CDR3 in full is CASSATGVWGYTF.

Concerning this clone itself: From the germline J gene comes the end of the CDR3, since the read stops 3 residues before it. The chain uses TRBV20-1 and TRBJ2-7; D remains ambiguous. This CDR3 comprises 14 residues. Germline CDR1 and CDR2: DFQATT and SNEGSKA (reference sequence). V gave up 4 bases and J gave up 2 bases, with 15 bases separating them. CDR3 loop: CSANPTRSPYEQYF. The CDR3 bases that were read are TGCAGTGCTAACCCCACGCGGTCCCCCTACGAG.

Notes on this clone: Sequencing ends 3 residues short of the CDR3 end; the germline J gene provides the rest. V gene TRBV6-1 combines with J gene TRBJ1-2; perhaps TRBD1 as D (5 bases). V dropped 1 base and J dropped 7 bases, with 19 bases sitting between them. This CDR3 contains 16 residues. Germline assignment: CDR1 MNHNS and CDR2 SASEGT. The CDR3 sequence is CASSEVRGRDYSGYTF. CDR3 DNA (partial): TGTGCCAGCAGTGAAGTAAGGGGAAGAGATTATAGTGGC.

Of note for this clone: The read stops 3 residues short of the end of the CDR3; the missing end is completed from the germline J gene. The rearrangement joins TRBV19 to TRBJ2-3; no clear D gene. Trimming took 4 bases from V and 0 from J, leaving 11 bases between them. The length of the CDR3 is 15 residues. Germline CDR1 LNHDA, CDR2 SQIVND (reference sequence). CDR3 in amino acids: CASSKGHPSTDTQYF. The CDR3 DNA, read in part, is TGTGCCAGTAGTAAAGGGCATCCTAGCACAGATACG.

Details on this clone: The sequence runs out 3 residues before the end of the CDR3; the remainder is reconstructed from the germline J gene. The chain carries TRBV20-1 and TRBJ2-1, with a possible D match to TRBD2 (6 bases). CDR3 length equals 14 residues. Germline V CDR1 and CDR2: DFQATT, SNEGSKA (reference sequence). V was trimmed by 2 bases and J by 7 bases, leaving 15 bases between them. Partial CDR3 DNA: TGCAGTGCTAGAATAATAGCGGTGCTTAATGAG. This sequence encodes CSARIIAVLNE. The CDR3 in its entirety is CSARIIAVLNEQFF.

As concerns this clone: The CDR3 end is not reached by the read, which stops 3 residues before it; the germline J gene fills it in. V and J are TRBV2 and TRBJ1-1; no clear D. The V gene's germline CDR1 is SNHLY and CDR2 FYNNEI. The ends were cut back, 5 bases at V and 3 bases at J, with 10 bases in the middle. This CDR3 region has 13 residues. The CDR3 region is CASSLNRDTEAFF. The covered CDR3 bases are TGTGCCAGCAGTCTTAACAGAGACACTGAA.

As concerns this clone: The read terminates 3 residues before the CDR3 end, so the remaining end is supplied by the germline J gene. The gene calls are TRBV2 and TRBJ2-3; TRBD2 matches at 10 bases. V was clipped by 3 bases and J by 2 bases; unmatched bases: 8. Looked up from germline, CDR1 is SNHLY and CDR2 is FYNNEI. CDR3 length equals 17 residues. Here the CDR3 reads CASSDYSAGGPTDTQYF. The sequenced part of the CDR3 DNA is TGTGCCAGCAGTGATTATTCAGCGGGAGGGCCCACAGATACG.

A note on this clone: The CDR3 goes on 3 residues after the read ends, and that part is filled in from the germline J gene. The rearrangement links TRBV9 to TRBJ2-2; the match to TRBD2 covers 8 bases. There are 15 residues in the CDR3. Germline CDR1 and CDR2: SGDLS and YYNGEE. V gave up 1 base and J gave up 5 bases; unmatched junction bases: 4. The CDR3 loop reads CASSVRSSGTGELFF. The CDR3 DNA, read in part, is TGTGCCAGCAGCGTAAGGTCTAGCGGGACCGGGGAG.

A remark on this clone: The CDR3 goes on 3 residues after the read ends, and that part is filled in from the germline J gene. V usage is TRBV6-1 and J usage is TRBJ2-7; 8 bases are shared with TRBD1. Losses at the gene ends were 2 bases for V and 2 bases for J; bases not matched to a gene: 8. Germline V CDR1 and CDR2: MNHNS, SASEGT. CDR3 length equals 16 residues. The chain's CDR3 is CASSELSGGGPYEQYF. The covered CDR3 bases are TGTGCCAGCAGTGAATTATCAGGGGGCGGGCCCTACGAG.

For this clone: Coverage ceases 3 residues before the CDR3 finishes, and the germline J gene fills in the end. This chain links TRBV20-1 with TRBJ1-5; D unclear. The CDR3 covers 13 residues. V gave up 6 bases and J gave up 0 bases, with 9 bases separating them. The germline gives CDR1 DFQATT, CDR2 SNEGSKA (reference sequence). The chain's CDR3 is CSALLNSNQPQHF. The DNA read from the CDR3 is TGCAGTGCCCTTCTTAATAGCAATCAGCCC.

A word on this clone: Read data end 3 residues before the CDR3 end; the end is taken from the germline J gene. The V call is TRBV7-6, the J call TRBJ1-2, with 8 bases matching TRBD1. The ends lost 8 bases at V and 7 bases at J; junction bases unmatched: 12. Germline values: CDR1 SGHVS, CDR2 FNYEAQ. This CDR3 is built from 14 residues. The CDR3 reads CASGPVQGAGGYTF. The part of the CDR3 DNA that was read is TGTGCCAGCGGGCCCGTTCAGGGGGCAGGTGGC.

A word on this clone: The read terminates 3 residues ahead of where the CDR3 ends, so the germline J gene completes it. The gene calls are TRBV5-5 and TRBJ1-5; D not certain. Germline lookup yields CDR1 SGHKS and CDR2 YYEKEE (reference sequence). Between the trimmed V and J ends, which lost 1 base and 9 bases, there was a span of 17 bases. This CDR3 has 15 amino acids. This CDR3 is CASSLNFPKGSPQHF. CDR3 bases read: TGTGCCAGCAGCTTGAATTTTCCGAAGGGCTCGCCC.

Comments on this clone: The read falls 3 residues short of the CDR3 end, and the missing part is taken from the germline J gene. The sample has other DNA sequences that encode this CDR3 too. The rearrangement joins TRBV7-2 to TRBJ2-1; 10 nucleotides align to TRBD2. J lost 3 bases, V lost 3 bases, and 2 bases had no gene match. In germline, CDR1 is SGHTA, CDR2 FQGNSA. This CDR3 has 15 residues. Here the CDR3 reads CASSFGLADYNEQFF. The covered CDR3 bases are TGTGCCAGCAGCTTCGGACTAGCGGACTACAATGAG.

As to this clone: The read halts 3 residues ahead of the CDR3 end, with the missing end drawn from the germline J gene. The rearrangement links TRBV5-8 to TRBJ2-1; D is unresolved. The CDR3 covers 12 residues. V gave up 2 bases and J gave up 7 bases, with 7 bases separating them. Germline CDR1 reads SGHTS; CDR2 reads YDEGEE. The sequenced CDR3 bases are TGTGCCAGCAGCTTCGGCAGGAATGAG. This sequence encodes CASSFGRNE. The CDR3 as a whole reads CASSFGRNEQFF.

As to this clone: With the read ending 3 residues before the CDR3 end, the germline J gene is used to fill in that end. V gene TRBV19 combines with J gene TRBJ2-2; TRBD2 matches at 9 bases. The J segment lost 2 bases and the V segment lost 7 bases, leaving 8 bases of the junction unmatched. Germline-derived CDR1 and CDR2 are LNHDA and SQIVND (reference sequence). The CDR3 spans 16 residues. The chain's CDR3 is CASIFSGGRNTGELFF. The sequenced CDR3 bases are TGTGCCAGTATCTTCAGCGGGGGGCGCAACACCGGGGAG.